The 24 T cell receptor beta chains in this list originate from one sample, sequenced in a study of blood T cell repertoires in COVID-19. Assay: immunoSEQ multiplex PCR; the TCRdb copy retains only in-frame clones and omits some. The table includes 100,000 to 150,000 clones, 75% to 90% detected once. The sequenced material came from PBMCs or T cells enriched from blood (not recorded which). The receptors shown here come from a woman between 50 and 59 years old who had recovered from COVID-19.

The gene calls are TRBV5-4 and TRBJ1-6; D unresolved. Trimming pared 0 bases from V and 0 bases from J, leaving 10 bases between. The CDR3 loop spans 17 amino acids. Looked up from germline, CDR1 is SGHNT and CDR2 is YYREEE (reference sequence). The CDR3 spells CASSLDSQSSYNSPLHF. The CDR3 bases are TGTGCCAGCAGCTTGGACAGTCAGAGCTCCTATAATTCACCCCTCCACTTT.

This clone was picked up a small number of times. The CDR3 bases are TGTGCCAGCAGTGAATCGGTACAGGGGTCCACAGATACGCAGTATTTT. Residues: CASSESVQGSTDTQYF. The chain uses TRBV6-1 and TRBJ2-3; 7 nucleotides agree with TRBD1. Germline loops: CDR1 MNHNS, CDR2 SASEGT. The CDR3 has 16 amino acids. The ends lost 2 bases at V and 2 bases at J; junction bases unmatched: 7.

The rearrangement uses TRBV7-3 and TRBJ2-3; TRBD2 matches at 15 bases. This CDR3 comprises 18 residues. Germline CDR1 is SGHTA and CDR2 is FQGTGA. V lost 6 bases and J lost 1; bases outside the gene matches: 8. In DNA, the CDR3 is TGTGCCAGCAGTCGGGGACTAGCGGGGGGCCGAGGCACAGATACGCAGTATTTT. Amino acid sequence: CASSRGLAGGRGTDTQYF. Full variable domain (missing parts from reference TRBV7-3 and TRBJ2-3): GAGVSQTPSNKVTEKGKYVELRCDPISGHTALYWYRQSLGQGPEFLIYFQGTGAADDSGLPNDRFFAVRPEGSVSTLKIQRTERGDSAVYLCASSRGLAGGRGTDTQYFGPGTRLTVL.

V usage is TRBV19 and J usage is TRBJ2-2; the D gene is possibly TRBD2 (6 bases). In germline, CDR1 is LNHDA, CDR2 SQIVND (reference sequence). V was shortened by 11 bases and J by 1 base, with 17 bases between the two germline ends. This CDR3 has 15 residues. CDR3 sequence (DNA): TGTGCCGCGGGGCGGGCGATTCAGAACACCGGGGAGCTGTTTTTT. Translated: CAAGRAIQNTGELFF.

This clone was seen once. V usage is TRBV2 and J usage is TRBJ1-1; D remains unclear. The germline CDR1 and CDR2 sequences are SNHLY and FYNNEI. V lost 6 bases and J 3 bases, leaving 14 bases between the germline ends. The CDR3 totals 14 residues. CDR3 coding DNA: TGTGCCAGCAGGGTAGGAGGGCTCTACACTGAAGCTTTCTTT. This sequence encodes CASRVGGLYTEAFF.

The rearrangement joins TRBV5-1 to TRBJ1-3; D uncertain. Germline CDR1 reads SGHRS; CDR2 reads YFSETQ. This CDR3 is 15 amino acids long. The V end lost 3 bases, the J end lost 0 bases, and 10 bases lay between the germline ends. CDR3 bases: TGCGCCAGCAGCTCGGAGAGCCTCTCTGGAAACACCATATATTTT. It is translated as CASSSESLSGNTIYF.

The chain couples TRBV18 to TRBJ2-5; 9 nucleotides match TRBD2. Looked up from germline, CDR1 is KGHSH and CDR2 is LQKENI. The junction had 3 bases not matched to a gene; V was cut back by 1 base and J by 3 bases. The CDR3 is 15 residues long. CDR3 loop: CASSPLGTSKETQYF. The CDR3, as DNA: TGTGCCAGCTCACCACTCGGGACTAGCAAAGAGACCCAGTACTTC. The full variable domain, in which reference TRBV18 and TRBJ2-5 provide the parts outside the CDR3, is NAGVMQNPRHLVRRRGQEARLRCSPMKGHSHVYWYRQLPEEGLKFMVYLQKENIIDESGMPKERFSAEFPKEGPSILRIQQVVRGDSAAYFCASSPLGTSKETQYFGPGTRLLVL.

The gene calls are TRBV29-1 and TRBJ1-1, with 7 bases fitting TRBD1. The CDR3 is 11 amino acids. From germline, CDR1 is SQVTM and CDR2 ANQGSEA. The V segment lost 7 bases and the J segment 4 bases; nucleotides outside the gene matches: 3. The CDR3 DNA is TGCAGCGGAAGGGGGCTCACTGAAGCTTTCTTT. This encodes CSGRGLTEAFF.

The rearrangement links TRBV4-2 to TRBJ1-5; 8 positions agree with TRBD1. Germline CDR1 LGHNA, CDR2 YNFKEQ. Losses at the gene ends were 1 base for V and 2 bases for J; bases not matched to a gene: 10. The CDR3 has 18 amino acids. The CDR3 is CASSQGGLQGGGNQPQHF. Here the CDR3 DNA reads TGTGCCAGCAGCCAAGGAGGGCTACAGGGGGGAGGCAATCAGCCCCAGCATTTT.

This clone was found a few times. The sample carries other DNA sequences with the same CDR3. V usage is TRBV7-2 and J usage is TRBJ2-1; 11 nucleotides match TRBD1. Germline V gives CDR1 SGHTA, CDR2 FQGNSA. Trimming at V came to 5 bases and at J to 4 bases, leaving 4 bases not matched to a gene. The CDR3 length is 15 residues. CDR3: CASSPDRGPYNEQFF. As DNA, the CDR3 is TGTGCCAGCAGCCCGGACAGGGGGCCATACAATGAGCAGTTCTTC.

V is TRBV7-8 and J is TRBJ2-1; 7 bases are a match to TRBD2. Unmatched junction bases numbered 15, after V lost 6 bases and J lost 7 bases. Germline CDR1 and CDR2: SGHVS and FQNEAQ. There are 16 residues in the CDR3. CDR3 nucleotide sequence: TGTGCCAGCAGTTTCACCGGGACTACCCGGGGGAATGAGCAGTTCTTC. Protein: CASSFTGTTRGNEQFF.

The chain carries TRBV27 and TRBJ1-1, with a tentative D call TRBD1 (6 bases). The germline CDR1 and CDR2 sequences are MNHEY and SMNVEV (reference sequence). V gave up 4 bases and J gave up 5 bases, with 11 bases separating them. This CDR3 has 13 residues. The CDR3 DNA reads as TGTGCCAGCAGTTATACAGGGCAGACTGAAGCTTTCTTT. This encodes CASSYTGQTEAFF.

The rearrangement uses TRBV9 and TRBJ2-5; a weak D match, TRBD2 (5 bases). Trimming left V 4 bases short and J 5 bases short, with 15 bases between. Germline CDR1 and CDR2: SGDLS and YYNGEE. The CDR3 contains 14 residues. The CDR3 region has the DNA TGTGCCAGCAGCCCCACCGGACTCCTGGAGACCCAGTACTTC. Amino acid sequence: CASSPTGLLETQYF.

This chain joins TRBV2 and TRBJ1-2, with 8 bases identical to TRBD1. Germline V gives CDR1 SNHLY, CDR2 FYNNEI. The V gene end was trimmed by 6 bases and the J gene end by 2 bases; junction bases not matched to a gene: 5. The length of the CDR3 is 14 residues. CDR3 DNA sequence: TGTGCCAGCAGCGGACAGGGCACCAACTATGGCTACACCTTC. Its translation: CASSGQGTNYGYTF.

This chain connects TRBV10-3 to TRBJ1-1, with D perhaps matching TRBD1 (5 bases). This CDR3 spans 13 amino acids. V was shortened by 7 bases and J by 6 bases, with 15 bases between the two germline ends. Germline CDR1 is ENHRY and CDR2 is SYGVKD. CDR3 sequence: CAINGVGAAEAFF. The CDR3 DNA is TGTGCCATCAATGGGGTTGGGGCGGCTGAAGCTTTCTTT.

The chain couples TRBV5-6 to TRBJ1-4; the match to TRBD1 covers 9 bases. V lost 4 bases to trimming and J lost 7 bases; unmatched junction nucleotides: 11. Germline V gene data show CDR1 as SGHDT and CDR2 as YYEEEE. This CDR3 has 16 residues. The CDR3 loop reads CASSAYRGRRSEKLFF. CDR3 sequence (DNA): TGTGCCAGCAGCGCCTACAGGGGGCGAAGAAGTGAAAAACTGTTTTTT. Combining the CDR3 with reference TRBV5-6 and TRBJ1-4 gives the whole variable domain DAGVTQSPTHLIKTRGQQVTLRCSPKSGHDTVSWYQQALGQGPQFIFQYYEEEERQRGNFPDRFSGHQFPNYSSELNVNALLLGDSALYLCASSAYRGRRSEKLFFGSGTQLSVL.

This rearrangement joins TRBV18 to TRBJ2-7, with D tentatively TRBD1 (6 bases). V was shortened by 2 bases and J by 7 bases, with 15 bases between the two germline ends. The CDR3 loop spans 14 amino acids. CDR1 is KGHSH and CDR2 is LQKENI in the germline V gene. Here the CDR3 DNA reads TGTGCCAGCTCACCAGTGACAGGAAGGGTGGAGCAGTACTTC. Translated: CASSPVTGRVEQYF.

V and J are TRBV2 and TRBJ1-4; D remains unclear. CDR1 is SNHLY and CDR2 is FYNNEI in the germline V gene. CDR3 length: 16 residues. Trimming took off 2 bases at V and 10 bases at J, with 20 bases between the two ends. Written as DNA, the CDR3 is TGTGCCAGCAGTGAACCCCCCAGACCGAGTACGGGAAAACTGTTTTTT. Encoded protein: CASSEPPRPSTGKLFF.

The V and J genes are TRBV7-2 and TRBJ1-2; 7 bases are a match to TRBD1. The CDR3 is made up of 14 amino acids. CDR1 and CDR2 from the germline V gene are SGHTA and FQGNSA. The V and J ends lost 3 bases and 2 bases, in that order; junction bases with no gene match: 3. CDR3 in DNA: TGTGCCAGCAGCTTGGACAGGTTAAACTATGGCTACACCTTC. This translates into CASSLDRLNYGYTF.

The chain's CDR3 is CASTPGAGGLDEQYF. The CDR3 bases are TGTGCCAGCACCCCAGGGGCGGGGGGGCTAGACGAGCAGTACTTC. V gene TRBV7-2 combines with J gene TRBJ2-7; 9 bases are a match to TRBD2. V lost 7 bases, J lost 5 bases, and 12 bases stayed unmatched. The V gene's germline CDR1 is SGHTA and CDR2 FQGNSA. The CDR3 is 15 amino acids.

V usage is TRBV5-6 and J usage is TRBJ2-7, with 10 bases identical to TRBD1. V was pared by 4 bases and J by 2 bases, with 3 bases of the junction left unmatched. Germline V gives CDR1 SGHDT, CDR2 YYEEEE. The CDR3 runs to 14 residues. CDR3 amino acids: CASSRQGAAYEQYF. The CDR3 nucleotides read TGTGCCAGCAGCCGACAGGGGGCAGCCTACGAGCAGTACTTC.

This clone was picked up many times. J is TRBJ1-1 and V is TRBV6-5, with D possibly matching TRBD1 (6 bases). The CDR3 length is 13 residues. V was cut by 6 bases and J by 6 bases, with 14 bases left in between. Germline V gives CDR1 MNHEY, CDR2 SVGAGI. CDR3 sequence (DNA): TGTGCCAGCAGCCGGAAACAGGGATCTGAAGCTTTCTTT. As protein: CASSRKQGSEAFF.

This rearrangement joins TRBV29-1 to TRBJ1-5; TRBD1 agrees at 8 bases. The J segment lost 7 bases and the V segment lost 7 bases, leaving 6 bases of the junction unmatched. The CDR3 loop spans 12 amino acids. Germline CDR1 is SQVTM and CDR2 is ANQGSEA. CDR3 sequence: CSATTGEQPQHF. The CDR3 coding sequence is TGCAGCGCTACGACAGGGGAGCAGCCCCAGCATTTT.

CDR3 nucleotide sequence: TGTGCCAGCAGTTACAAATTCCGAGACAGGACCTACGAGCAGTACTTC. Amino acids: CASSYKFRDRTYEQYF. The chain carries TRBV6-2 or TRBV6-3 and TRBJ2-7, with a weak D call TRBD1 (6 bases). Trimming removed 2 bases from V and 2 bases from J, with 16 bases in between. This CDR3 contains 16 residues. Germline V gene lookup returns CDR1 MNHEY and CDR2 SVGEGT.